This TCR beta chain was identified during a study of tumor-infiltrating lymphocytes in primary liver carcinoma. Overall study context: Surgeons treated the primary liver carcinoma of the patients by surgical resection.

As to this clonotype: One end of the junction does not line up with germline, which may come from a read error.

The authors made TCR beta cDNA from around 500 ng total RNA with a constant-region primer. Three-round nested multiplex PCR performed with slightly modified ARM-PCR produced the TCR beta libraries. TRBV1-TRBV30 forward primers paired with a C-beta reverse primer were used in the first two PCR rounds, which ran approximately 10 cycles each. TCRdb recomputed calls from the multiplex PCR reads with MiXCR, one row per CDR3 protein. The sample comprises under 200,000 distinct CDR3 sequences, less than 70% of which are singletons, and roughly 6.4% rests with the top ten. Germline DNA was also extracted, while the blood RNA originated from unsorted whole blood. Germline values: CDR1 SGHAT, CDR2 FQNNGV. The CDR3 has 14 amino acids.

The sample consisted of peripheral blood. The sequence was collected from a woman aged 60-70 years with primary liver carcinoma and hepatitis B virus infection. This chain joins TRBV11-2 and TRBJ2-7; D not certain. CDR3: CASSLETELGEQYF. CDR3 nucleotides: TGTGCCAGCAGCTTAGAAACGGAACTTGGAGAGCAGTACTTT.